The 25 T cell receptor delta chains below come from one sample, sequenced in a study of TRDV2 sequences in healthy donors. TCRdb redid clone calling on the PCR reads using CATT. The data contain some 970 delta-chain clones, approximately 60% of them singletons. Sequencing was done on a sample of Vd2+ gamma-delta T cells from blood. These receptors all come from a human donor in good health.

The chain links TRDV2 to TRDJ1; 10 bases match TRDD3. V lost 3 bases to trimming and J lost 4 bases; unmatched junction nucleotides: 4. This CDR3 region has 14 residues. Germline CDR1 and CDR2: GEAIGNYY and EKD. This CDR3 reads CACDAWGINDKLIF. CDR3 nucleotides: TGTGCCTGTGACGCCTGGGGGATAAACGATAAACTCATCTTT.

V is TRDV2 and J is TRDJ1, with TRDD3 identical over 9 bases. Germline trimming cut 0 bases from V and 0 bases from J; bases unmatched to any gene: 13. Germline assignment: CDR1 GEAIGNYY and CDR2 EKD. This CDR3 has 19 residues. This CDR3 reads CACDTVPQGSGGYTDKLIF. CDR3 nucleotides: TGTGCCTGTGACACCGTACCCCAAGGGTCTGGGGGATACACCGATAAACTCATCTTT.

V gene TRDV2 combines with J gene TRDJ1, with 7 bases that match TRDD3. The CDR3 consists of 14 residues. Germline values: CDR1 GEAIGNYY, CDR2 EKD. V was clipped by 0 bases and J by 3 bases; unmatched bases: 3. CDR3 region: CACDTLGGSDKLIF. The CDR3 DNA is TGTGCCTGTGACACCTTGGGGGGATCCGATAAACTCATCTTT.

The chain couples TRDV2 to TRDJ1; 10 positions agree with TRDD3. The CDR3 spans 15 residues. Trimming took 1 base from V and 3 from J; bases not matched to a gene: 4. Germline-derived CDR1 and CDR2 are GEAIGNYY and EKD. This CDR3 is CACDTLGDSSDKLIF. As DNA, the CDR3 is TGTGCCTGTGACACTCTGGGGGATAGCTCCGATAAACTCATCTTT.

The chain links TRDV2 to TRDJ3; 11 bases are shared with TRDD3. Germline CDR1 GEAIGNYY, CDR2 EKD. The CDR3 is 20 residues long. V lost 1 base, J lost 0 bases, and 7 bases stayed unmatched. CDR3 sequence (DNA): TGTGCCTGTGACACGGTACTGGGGGATAAGAGCTCCTGGGACACCCGACAGATGTTTTTC. This gives the protein CACDTVLGDKSSWDTRQMFF.

Comments on this clone: A read error may explain this, as a much larger clone is one base away. Other DNA sequences within the sample encode an identical CDR3. The rearrangement uses TRDV2 and TRDJ3; 9 bases align to TRDD3. The CDR3 is made up of 18 amino acids. Germline assignment: CDR1 GEAIGNYY and CDR2 EKD. The CDR3 loop reads CACDATGGHSWDTRQMFF. The CDR3 DNA reads as TGTGCCTGTGACGCTACTGGGGGACACTCCTGGGACACCCGACAGATGTTTTTT.

The chain uses TRDV2 and TRDJ1; no firm D call. The CDR3 is 14 residues long. V was cut by 0 bases and J by 1 base, with 8 bases left in between. Germline values: CDR1 GEAIGNYY, CDR2 EKD. The CDR3 nucleotides are TGTGCCTGTGACACCGTATCCGCCACCGATAAACTCATCTTT. Its translation: CACDTVSATDKLIF.

This chain connects TRDV2 to TRDJ1; TRDD3 might be the D (6 bases). V lost 0 bases, J lost 3 bases, and 10 bases lay in between. From germline, CDR1 is GEAIGNYY and CDR2 EKD. This CDR3 spans 14 amino acids. The CDR3 sequence is CACDTVGVSDKLIF. Written as DNA, the CDR3 is TGTGCCTGTGACACCGTGGGGGTCTCCGATAAACTCATCTTT.

A remark on this clone: A much larger clone is a single base away; this may be a read error. The chain recombines TRDV2 with TRDJ1; TRDD3 aligns across 7 bases. This CDR3 comprises 15 residues. Per germline, CDR1 GEAIGNYY and CDR2 EKD. CDR3 DNA: TGTGCCTGTGACACCGTTGGGGGCCTTGGGGATAAACGCATCTTT. Protein: CACDTVGGLGDKRIF.

The rearrangement joins TRDV2 to TRDJ1, with 10 bases that match TRDD3. With 4 bases clipped from V and 0 bases from J, the junction kept 4 bases outside the gene matches. Germline CDR1 GEAIGNYY, CDR2 EKD. This CDR3 region has 15 residues. As DNA, the CDR3 is TGTGCCTGTGATCTACTGGGGGATCACACCGATAAACTCATCTTT. It is translated as CACDLLGDHTDKLIF.

The V gene is TRDV2, the J gene TRDJ1; unclear D gene. Germline V gene data show CDR1 as GEAIGNYY and CDR2 as EKD. The ends were cut back, 0 bases at V and 3 bases at J, with 19 bases in the middle. The CDR3 consists of 17 residues. Written as DNA, the CDR3 is TGTGCCTGTGACACCCTTGCCTCCCCGAGAAGATCCGATAAACTCATCTTT. It yields the protein CACDTLASPRRSDKLIF.

V usage is TRDV2 and J usage is TRDJ1, with 10 bases lining up with TRDD3. The germline gives CDR1 GEAIGNYY, CDR2 EKD. After removal of 0 bases from V and 0 bases from J, the junction contained 6 bases not matched to a gene. This CDR3 is built from 17 residues. CDR3 nucleotide sequence: TGTGCCTGTGACACCGTGATGGGGGATACTTACACCGATAAACTCATCTTT. It codes for CACDTVMGDTYTDKLIF.

This chain connects TRDV2 to TRDJ1; TRDD3 matches 8 bases. In germline, CDR1 is GEAIGNYY, CDR2 EKD. V gave up 0 bases and J gave up 0 bases; unmatched junction bases: 5. The CDR3 extends over 16 amino acids. The CDR3 coding sequence is TGTGCCTGTGACACCCTGGGGGAGATCTACACCGATAAACTCATCTTT. Protein sequence: CACDTLGEIYTDKLIF.

The chain is built from TRDV2 and TRDJ1; maybe TRDD3 (6 bases). The V and J ends lost 2 bases and 1 base respectively, with 22 bases between them. Germline loops: CDR1 GEAIGNYY, CDR2 EKD. The CDR3 loop spans 18 amino acids. The CDR3 spells CACDRLRRGSEFTDKLIF. CDR3 nucleotide sequence: TGTGCCTGTGACAGACTACGACGGGGATCAGAGTTCACCGATAAACTCATCTTT.

In this sample, this clone is hyperexpanded. The V and J genes are TRDV2 and TRDJ1, with D perhaps matching TRDD3 (6 bases). Germline V gene lookup returns CDR1 GEAIGNYY and CDR2 EKD. This CDR3 has 15 residues. V was cut by 0 bases and J by 5 bases, with 15 bases left in between. CDR3 bases: TGTGCCTGTGACACCGTTGGGGGCCTTGGGGATAAACTCATCTTT. It codes for CACDTVGGLGDKLIF.

This chain links TRDV2 with TRDJ1, with D unclear. The length of the CDR3 is 16 residues. Trimming took off 3 bases at V and 1 base at J, with 17 bases between the two ends. The germline gives CDR1 GEAIGNYY, CDR2 EKD. DNA for the CDR3: TGTGCCTGTGACTATGTTCCGCCCGACTTCACCGATAAACTCATCTTT. Protein sequence: CACDYVPPDFTDKLIF.

The chain uses TRDV2 and TRDJ1; 12 bases are a match to TRDD3. The CDR3 loop spans 17 amino acids. Trimming took 2 bases from V and 5 from J; bases not matched to a gene: 11. Germline V lookup: CDR1 GEAIGNYY, CDR2 EKD. CDR3 bases: TGTGCCTGTGACATGGTCCTGGGGGATACGAAAAGAGATAAACTCATCTTT. Translation gives CACDMVLGDTKRDKLIF.

This clone came up a few times. Given a much more abundant clone one base away, this may be a read error. This chain connects TRDV2 to TRDJ1; TRDD3 is a possible D gene (6 bases). In germline, CDR1 is GEAIGNYY, CDR2 EKD. This CDR3 has 15 amino acids. Trimming removed 0 bases at V and 5 bases at J, with 15 bases between. CDR3 DNA: TGTGCCTGTGACACCGTTGGGGGCCCTGGGGATAAACTCATCTTT. Residues: CACDTVGGPGDKLIF.

V usage is TRDV2 and J usage is TRDJ1; D is perhaps TRDD3 (6 bases). From germline, CDR1 is GEAIGNYY and CDR2 EKD. The CDR3 sequence is 16 residues long. The V end was cut by 0 bases, the J end by 2 bases, with 15 bases between. CDR3 bases: TGTGCCTGTGACACCGTGGGGGCAGGTGGGACCGATAAACTCATCTTT. Its protein is CACDTVGAGGTDKLIF.

The chain is built from TRDV2 and TRDJ1; TRDD3 matches 8 bases. The CDR3 is 16 amino acids. The junction had 11 bases not matched to a gene; V was cut back by 3 bases and J by 3 bases. CDR1 is GEAIGNYY, CDR2 EKD, per germline. The CDR3 DNA follows: TGTGCCTGTGACTTCCTGGGGGACTCGGGGGCCGATAAACTCATCTTT. It is translated as CACDFLGDSGADKLIF.

The rearrangement links TRDV2 to TRDJ3; maybe TRDD3 (6 bases). V was pared by 4 bases and J by 0 bases, with 18 bases between. The length of the CDR3 is 19 residues. Looked up from germline, CDR1 is GEAIGNYY and CDR2 is EKD. CDR3 protein: CACETLGGLDSWDTRQMFF. The CDR3 DNA follows: TGTGCCTGTGAGACCTTGGGGGGCCTCGACTCCTGGGACACCCGACAGATGTTTTTC.

The chain combines TRDV2 with TRDJ3, with 8 bases lining up with TRDD3. This CDR3 is built from 17 residues. Germline loops: CDR1 GEAIGNYY, CDR2 EKD. The ends lost 2 bases at V and 0 bases at J; junction bases unmatched: 2. The CDR3 sequence: CACDNWGVSWDTRQMFF. In DNA, the CDR3 is TGTGCCTGTGACAACTGGGGGGTCTCCTGGGACACCCGACAGATGTTTTTC.

The J gene is TRDJ1, the V gene TRDV2; the match to TRDD2 covers 8 bases. The J segment lost 0 bases and the V segment lost 3 bases, leaving 14 bases of the junction unmatched. Germline V gene sequence: CDR1 GEAIGNYY, CDR2 EKD. The CDR3 runs to 18 residues. CDR3 sequence reads: CACDPLPTDSNYTDKLIF. DNA for the CDR3: TGTGCCTGTGACCCACTTCCTACGGATAGCAACTACACCGATAAACTCATCTTT.

J is TRDJ3 and V is TRDV2; D not resolved. The CDR3 totals 19 residues. Germline CDR1 is GEAIGNYY and CDR2 is EKD. V lost 0 bases and J 0 bases, leaving 14 bases between the germline ends. The CDR3 DNA follows: TGTGCCTGTGACACCGTTGCCAATCGGGGCTCCTGGGACACCCGACAGATGTTTTTC. Protein: CACDTVANRGSWDTRQMFF.

The chain is built from TRDV2 and TRDJ1, with D possibly matching TRDD3 (6 bases). The germline gives CDR1 GEAIGNYY, CDR2 EKD. The CDR3 runs 18 residues. V was trimmed by 0 bases and J by 0 bases, leaving 19 bases between them. The CDR3 DNA reads TGTGCCTGTGACACCGTCTCTGGGGTTAAACTTCACACCGATAAACTCATCTTT. The encoded protein is CACDTVSGVKLHTDKLIF.